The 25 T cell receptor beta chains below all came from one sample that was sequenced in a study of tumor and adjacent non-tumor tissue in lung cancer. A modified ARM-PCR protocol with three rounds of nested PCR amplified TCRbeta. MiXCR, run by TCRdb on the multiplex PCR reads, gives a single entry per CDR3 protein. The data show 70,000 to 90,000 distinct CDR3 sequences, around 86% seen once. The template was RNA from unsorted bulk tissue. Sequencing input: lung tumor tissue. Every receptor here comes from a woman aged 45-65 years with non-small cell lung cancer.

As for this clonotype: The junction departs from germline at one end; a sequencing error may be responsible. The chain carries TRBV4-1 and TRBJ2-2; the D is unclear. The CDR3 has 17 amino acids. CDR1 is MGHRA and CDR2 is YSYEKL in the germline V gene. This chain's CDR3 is CTSSPLTWVLVTGELFF. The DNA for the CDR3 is TGCACCAGCAGCCCCCTAACATGGGTTTTGGTCACCGGGGAGCTGTTTTTT.

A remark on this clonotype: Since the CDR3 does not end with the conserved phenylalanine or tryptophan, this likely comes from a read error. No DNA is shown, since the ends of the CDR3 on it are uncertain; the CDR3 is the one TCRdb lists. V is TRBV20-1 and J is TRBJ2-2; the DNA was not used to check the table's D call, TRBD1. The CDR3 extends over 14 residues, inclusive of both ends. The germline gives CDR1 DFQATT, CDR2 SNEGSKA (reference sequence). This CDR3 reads CSARGAGGTGEMFL.

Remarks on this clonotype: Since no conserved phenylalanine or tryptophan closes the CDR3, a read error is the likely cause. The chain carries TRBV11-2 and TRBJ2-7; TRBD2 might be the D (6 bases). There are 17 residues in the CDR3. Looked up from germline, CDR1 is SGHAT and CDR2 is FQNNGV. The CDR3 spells CASSLAAGRTGPYDQYL. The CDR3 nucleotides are TGTGCCAGCAGCTTAGCCGCGGGACGTACGGGGCCCTACGATCAGTACCTC.

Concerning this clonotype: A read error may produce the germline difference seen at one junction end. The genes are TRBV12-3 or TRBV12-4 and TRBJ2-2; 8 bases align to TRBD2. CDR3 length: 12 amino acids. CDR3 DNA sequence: TGTGCCAGCAGTTTTCTTAGCGGGAAGCTTTTTTTT. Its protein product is CASSFLSGKLFF.

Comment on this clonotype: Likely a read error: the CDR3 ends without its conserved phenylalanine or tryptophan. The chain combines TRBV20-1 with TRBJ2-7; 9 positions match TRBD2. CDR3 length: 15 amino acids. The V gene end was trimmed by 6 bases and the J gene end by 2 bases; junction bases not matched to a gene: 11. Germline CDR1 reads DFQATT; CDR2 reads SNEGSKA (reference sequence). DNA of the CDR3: TGCAGTGCCAGGCCATCTAGCGGGAAGCCCTACGAGCAGTACTTA. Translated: CSARPSSGKPYEQYL.

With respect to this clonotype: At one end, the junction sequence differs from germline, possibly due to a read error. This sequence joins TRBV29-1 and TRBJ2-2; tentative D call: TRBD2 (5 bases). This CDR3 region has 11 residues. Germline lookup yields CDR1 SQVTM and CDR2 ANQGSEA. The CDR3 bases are TGTAGCGTTCGTAAGACCGAGGAGCTGTTTTTT. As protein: CSVRKTEELFF.

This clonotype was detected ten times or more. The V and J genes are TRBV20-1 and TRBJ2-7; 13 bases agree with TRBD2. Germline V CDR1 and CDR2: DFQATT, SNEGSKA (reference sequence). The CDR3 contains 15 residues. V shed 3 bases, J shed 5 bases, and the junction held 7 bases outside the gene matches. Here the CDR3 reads CSARKGGTSGNEQYF. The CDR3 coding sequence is TGCAGTGCTAGGAAGGGGGGGACTAGCGGGAACGAGCAGTACTTC.

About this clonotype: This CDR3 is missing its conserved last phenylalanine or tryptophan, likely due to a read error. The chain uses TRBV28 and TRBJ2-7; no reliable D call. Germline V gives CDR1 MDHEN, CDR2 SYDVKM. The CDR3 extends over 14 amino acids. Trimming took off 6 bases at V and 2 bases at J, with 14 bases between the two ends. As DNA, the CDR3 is TGTGCCAGCAGGCGCCCTGGGCCCGCCTACGAGCAGTACCTC. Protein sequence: CASRRPGPAYEQYL.

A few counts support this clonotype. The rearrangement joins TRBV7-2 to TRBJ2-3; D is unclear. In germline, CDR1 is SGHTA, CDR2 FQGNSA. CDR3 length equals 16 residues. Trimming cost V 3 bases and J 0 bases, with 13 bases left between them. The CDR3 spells CASSFNPQYSTDTQYF. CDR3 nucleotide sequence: TGTGCCAGCAGCTTTAATCCGCAATATAGCACAGATACGCAGTATTTT.

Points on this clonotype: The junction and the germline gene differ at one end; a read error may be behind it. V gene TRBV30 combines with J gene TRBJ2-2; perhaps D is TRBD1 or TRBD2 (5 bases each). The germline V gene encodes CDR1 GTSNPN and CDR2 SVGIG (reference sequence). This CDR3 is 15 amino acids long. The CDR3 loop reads CAWSEGNRNTGEPFF. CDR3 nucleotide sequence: TGTGCCTGGAGTGAGGGGAACCGCAACACCGGGGAGCCGTTTTTT.

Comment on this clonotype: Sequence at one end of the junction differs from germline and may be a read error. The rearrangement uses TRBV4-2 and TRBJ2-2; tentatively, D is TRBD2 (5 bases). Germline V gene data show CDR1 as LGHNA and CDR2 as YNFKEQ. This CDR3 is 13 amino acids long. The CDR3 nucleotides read TGTGCCAGCAGCCAAGATGGCATCGGGGAGCTGGTTTTT. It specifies CASSQDGIGELVF.

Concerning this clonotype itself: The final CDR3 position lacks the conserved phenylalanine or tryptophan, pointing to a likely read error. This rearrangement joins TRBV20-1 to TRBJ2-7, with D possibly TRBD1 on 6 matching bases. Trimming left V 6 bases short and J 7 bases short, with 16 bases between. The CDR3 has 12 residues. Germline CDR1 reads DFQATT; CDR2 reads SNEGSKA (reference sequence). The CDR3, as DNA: TGCAGTGCCACCAGACAGGTGAAGGAGCAGTACTAC. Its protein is CSATRQVKEQYY.

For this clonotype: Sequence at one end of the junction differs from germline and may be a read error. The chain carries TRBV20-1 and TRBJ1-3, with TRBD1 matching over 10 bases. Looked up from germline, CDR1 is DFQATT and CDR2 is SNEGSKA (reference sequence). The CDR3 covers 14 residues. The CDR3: CSAPGQGEGNTINF. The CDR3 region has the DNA TGCAGTGCACCCGGACAGGGGGAGGGAAACACCATAAATTTT.

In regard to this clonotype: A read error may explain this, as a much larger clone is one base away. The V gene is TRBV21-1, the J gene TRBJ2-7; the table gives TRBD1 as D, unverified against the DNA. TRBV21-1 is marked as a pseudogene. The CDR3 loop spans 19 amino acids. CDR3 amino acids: CASSTKGGGSLLKTHEQYF. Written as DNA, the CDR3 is TGTGCCAGCAGCACCAAGGGGGGGGGCAGCCTGCTAAAAACCCACGAGCAGTACTTC.

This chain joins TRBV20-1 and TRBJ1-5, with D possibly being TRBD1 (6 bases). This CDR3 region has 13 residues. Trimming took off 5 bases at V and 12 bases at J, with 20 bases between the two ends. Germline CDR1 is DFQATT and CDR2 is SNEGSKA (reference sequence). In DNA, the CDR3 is TGCAGTGCTGCCACAGGGAACGTTTTGCTCCAGCATTTT. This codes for CSAATGNVLLQHF.

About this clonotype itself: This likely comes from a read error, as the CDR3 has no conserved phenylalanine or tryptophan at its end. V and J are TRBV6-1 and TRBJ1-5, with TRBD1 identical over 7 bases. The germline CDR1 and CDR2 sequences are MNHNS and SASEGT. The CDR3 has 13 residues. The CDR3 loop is CASRPTGNHPQHL. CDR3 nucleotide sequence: TGTGCCAGCAGGCCGACAGGGAATCACCCCCAGCATTTG.

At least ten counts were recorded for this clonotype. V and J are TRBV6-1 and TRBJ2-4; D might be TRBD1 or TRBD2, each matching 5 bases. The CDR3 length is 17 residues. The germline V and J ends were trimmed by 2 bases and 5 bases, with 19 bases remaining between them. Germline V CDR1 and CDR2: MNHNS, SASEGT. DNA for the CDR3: TGTGCCAGCAGTGAATTCCGTCTCTCTGGGGGACAAAACATTCAGTACTTC. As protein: CASSEFRLSGGQNIQYF.

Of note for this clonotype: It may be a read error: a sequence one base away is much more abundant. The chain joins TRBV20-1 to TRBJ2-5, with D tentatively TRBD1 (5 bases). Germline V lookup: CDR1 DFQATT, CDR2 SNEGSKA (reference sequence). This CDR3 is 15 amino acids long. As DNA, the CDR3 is TGCACTGCTAGAGATGGGGCTAGGCCCCTGTGGACCCAGTACTTC. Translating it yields CTARDGARPLWTQYF.

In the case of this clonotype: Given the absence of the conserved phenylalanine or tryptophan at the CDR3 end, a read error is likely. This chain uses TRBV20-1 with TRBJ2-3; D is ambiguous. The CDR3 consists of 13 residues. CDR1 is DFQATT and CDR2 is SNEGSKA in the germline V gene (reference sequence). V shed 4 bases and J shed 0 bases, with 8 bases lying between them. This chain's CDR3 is CSANVDSTDTQYL. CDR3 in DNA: TGCAGTGCTAATGTTGACAGCACAGATACGCAGTATTTG.

The CDR3: CAWRETGTGTEAFF. The CDR3 DNA sequence: TGTGCCTGGAGGGAGACAGGGACGGGTACTGAAGCTTTCTTT. V is TRBV30 and J is TRBJ1-1; 7 bases fit TRBD1. The CDR3 has 14 amino acids. V gave up 3 bases and J gave up 5 bases; unmatched junction bases: 9. In germline, CDR1 is GTSNPN, CDR2 SVGIG (reference sequence).

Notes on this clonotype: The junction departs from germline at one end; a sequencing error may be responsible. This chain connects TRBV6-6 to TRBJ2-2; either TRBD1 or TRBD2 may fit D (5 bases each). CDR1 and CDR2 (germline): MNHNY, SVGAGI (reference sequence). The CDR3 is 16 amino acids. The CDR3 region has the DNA TGTGCCAGCACTACTGGGGGAGTCCTCAACAGCGGGGAGCTGTTTTTT. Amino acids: CASTTGGVLNSGELFF.

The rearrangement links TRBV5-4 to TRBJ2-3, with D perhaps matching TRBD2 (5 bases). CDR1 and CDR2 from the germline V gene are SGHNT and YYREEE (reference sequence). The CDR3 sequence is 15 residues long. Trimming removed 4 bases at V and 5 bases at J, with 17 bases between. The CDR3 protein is CASSTKRKYQDTQYF. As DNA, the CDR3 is TGTGCCAGCAGCACGAAGCGGAAGTACCAAGATACGCAGTATTTT.

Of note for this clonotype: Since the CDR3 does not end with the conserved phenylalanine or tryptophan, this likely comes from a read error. CDR3 loop: CASSPMPGQVYNEQFL. The CDR3 nucleotides read TGTGCCAGCAGCCCGATGCCGGGACAGGTCTACAATGAGCAGTTCTTA. V usage is TRBV14 and J usage is TRBJ2-1, with 8 nucleotides matching TRBD1. The CDR3 length is 16 residues. V shed 4 bases and J 3 bases; nucleotides not matched to a gene: 8. Germline V lookup: CDR1 SGHDN, CDR2 FVKESK.

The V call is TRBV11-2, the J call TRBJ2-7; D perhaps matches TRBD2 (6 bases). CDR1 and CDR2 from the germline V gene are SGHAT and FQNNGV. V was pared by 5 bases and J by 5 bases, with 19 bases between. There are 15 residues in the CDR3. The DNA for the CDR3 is TGTGCCAGCAGCCTCCAGGGAGGCCCATACAACGAGCAGTACTTC. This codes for CASSLQGGPYNEQYF.

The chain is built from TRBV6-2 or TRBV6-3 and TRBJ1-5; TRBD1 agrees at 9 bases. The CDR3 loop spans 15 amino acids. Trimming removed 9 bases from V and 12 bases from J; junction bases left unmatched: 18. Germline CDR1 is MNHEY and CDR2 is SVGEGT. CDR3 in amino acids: CASASRGQGYQYQHF. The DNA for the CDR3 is TGTGCCAGTGCGAGCCGGGGACAGGGTTATCAGTACCAGCATTTT.